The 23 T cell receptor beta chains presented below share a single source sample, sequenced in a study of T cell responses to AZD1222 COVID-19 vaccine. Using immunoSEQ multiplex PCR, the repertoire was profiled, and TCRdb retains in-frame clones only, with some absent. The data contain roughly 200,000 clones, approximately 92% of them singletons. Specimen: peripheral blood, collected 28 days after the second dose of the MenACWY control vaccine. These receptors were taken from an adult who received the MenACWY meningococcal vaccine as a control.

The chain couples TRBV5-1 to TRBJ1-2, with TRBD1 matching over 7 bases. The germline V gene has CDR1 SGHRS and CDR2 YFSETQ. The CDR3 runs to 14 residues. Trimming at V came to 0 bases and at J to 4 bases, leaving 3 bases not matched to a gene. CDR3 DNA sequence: TGCGCCAGCAGCTTGGGAGGGGGCCTCTATGGCTACACCTTC. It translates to CASSLGGGLYGYTF.

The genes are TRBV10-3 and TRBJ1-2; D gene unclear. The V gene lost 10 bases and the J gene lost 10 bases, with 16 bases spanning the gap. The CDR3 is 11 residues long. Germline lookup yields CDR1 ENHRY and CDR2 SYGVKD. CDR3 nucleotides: TGTGCCACCGCGGACTTCCGAGACTACACCTTC. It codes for CATADFRDYTF.

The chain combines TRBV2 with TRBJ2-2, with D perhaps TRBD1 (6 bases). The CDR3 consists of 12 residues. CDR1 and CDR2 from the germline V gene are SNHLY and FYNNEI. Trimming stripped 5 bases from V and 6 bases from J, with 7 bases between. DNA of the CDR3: TGTGCCAGCAGTAAGGGGGCCGGGGAGCTGTTTTTT. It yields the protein CASSKGAGELFF.

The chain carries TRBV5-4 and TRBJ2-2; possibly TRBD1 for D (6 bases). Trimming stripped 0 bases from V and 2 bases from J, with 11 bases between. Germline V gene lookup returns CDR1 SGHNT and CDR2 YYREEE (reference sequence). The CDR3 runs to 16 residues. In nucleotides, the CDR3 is TGTGCCAGCAGCTTGGCCCGAGGGGGAAACACCGGGGAGCTGTTTTTT. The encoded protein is CASSLARGGNTGELFF.

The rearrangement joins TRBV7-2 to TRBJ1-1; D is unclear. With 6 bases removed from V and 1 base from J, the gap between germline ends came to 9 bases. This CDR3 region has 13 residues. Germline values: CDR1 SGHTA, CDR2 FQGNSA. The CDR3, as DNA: TGTGCCAGCAGTTATAAGGGGAACACTGAAGCTTTCTTT. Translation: CASSYKGNTEAFF.

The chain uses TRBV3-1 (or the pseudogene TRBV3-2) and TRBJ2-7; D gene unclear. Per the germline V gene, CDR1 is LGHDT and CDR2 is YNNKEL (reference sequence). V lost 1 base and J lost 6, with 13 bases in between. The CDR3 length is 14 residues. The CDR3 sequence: CASSQGGIYGEQYF. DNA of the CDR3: TGTGCCAGCAGCCAAGGAGGCATCTACGGCGAGCAGTACTTC.

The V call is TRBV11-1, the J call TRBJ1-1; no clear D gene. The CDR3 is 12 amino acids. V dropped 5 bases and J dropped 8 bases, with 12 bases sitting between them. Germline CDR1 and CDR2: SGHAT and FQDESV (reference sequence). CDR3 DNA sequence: TGTGCCAGCAGCCCCCAGGTGATGGAAGCTTTCTTT. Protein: CASSPQVMEAFF.

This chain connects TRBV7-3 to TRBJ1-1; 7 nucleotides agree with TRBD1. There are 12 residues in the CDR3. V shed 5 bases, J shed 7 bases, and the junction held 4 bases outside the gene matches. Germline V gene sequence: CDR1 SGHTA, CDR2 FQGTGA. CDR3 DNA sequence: TGTGCCAGCAGCCTAGACAGGGTTGAAGCTTTCTTT. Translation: CASSLDRVEAFF.

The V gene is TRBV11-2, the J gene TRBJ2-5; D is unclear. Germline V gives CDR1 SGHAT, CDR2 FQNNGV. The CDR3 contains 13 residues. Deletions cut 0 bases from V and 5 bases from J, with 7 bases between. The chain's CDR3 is CASSLDLAETQYF. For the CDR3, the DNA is TGTGCCAGCAGCTTAGACCTCGCGGAGACCCAGTACTTC. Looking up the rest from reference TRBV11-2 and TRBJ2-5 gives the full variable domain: EAGVAQSPRYKIIEKRQSVAFWCNPISGHATLYWYQQILGQGPKLLIQFQNNGVVDDSQLPKDRFSAERLKGVDSTLKIQPAKLEDSAVYLCASSLDLAETQYFGPGTRLLVL.

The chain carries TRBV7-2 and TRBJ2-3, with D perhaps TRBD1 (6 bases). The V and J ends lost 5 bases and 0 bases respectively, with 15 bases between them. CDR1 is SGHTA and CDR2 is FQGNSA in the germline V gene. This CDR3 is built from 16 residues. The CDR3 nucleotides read TGTGCCAGCAGCCTTAGACAGGCAGGCAGCACAGATACGCAGTATTTT. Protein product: CASSLRQAGSTDTQYF.

This CDR3 is CASSLDSNRDRAYNEQFF. CDR3 sequence (DNA): TGTGCCAGCAGCTTAGACTCAAACCGGGACAGGGCGTACAATGAGCAGTTCTTC. The chain links TRBV11-3 to TRBJ2-1; 9 bases agree with TRBD1. This CDR3 is built from 18 residues. V gave up 0 bases and J gave up 4 bases; unmatched junction bases: 10. CDR1 is SGHNT and CDR2 is YENEEA in the germline V gene.

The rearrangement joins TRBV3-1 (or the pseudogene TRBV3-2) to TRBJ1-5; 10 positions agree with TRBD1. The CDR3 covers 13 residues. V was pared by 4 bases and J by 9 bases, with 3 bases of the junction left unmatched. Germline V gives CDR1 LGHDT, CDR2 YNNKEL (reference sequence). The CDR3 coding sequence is TGTGCCAGCAGCCGGGACAGGGGTCTGCCCCAGCATTTT. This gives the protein CASSRDRGLPQHF.

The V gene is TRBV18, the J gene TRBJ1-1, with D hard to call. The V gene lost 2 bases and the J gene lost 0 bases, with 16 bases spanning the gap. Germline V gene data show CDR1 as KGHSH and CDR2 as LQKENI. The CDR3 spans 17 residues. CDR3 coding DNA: TGTGCCAGCTCACCAGGCGTCAGTCAGATCATGAACACTGAAGCTTTCTTT. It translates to CASSPGVSQIMNTEAFF.

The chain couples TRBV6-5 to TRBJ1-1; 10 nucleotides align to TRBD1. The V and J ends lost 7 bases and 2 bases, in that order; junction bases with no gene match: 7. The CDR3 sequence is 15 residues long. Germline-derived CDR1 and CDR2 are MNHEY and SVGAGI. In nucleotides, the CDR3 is TGTGCCAGCATGAACCGGGACAGGGGTAACACTGAAGCTTTCTTT. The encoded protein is CASMNRDRGNTEAFF.

The CDR3 loop reads CAISEGTVNTEAFF. The DNA for the CDR3 is TGTGCCATCAGTGAAGGGACAGTGAACACTGAAGCTTTCTTT. V and J are TRBV10-3 and TRBJ1-1; 7 bases agree with TRBD1. Per the germline V gene, CDR1 is ENHRY and CDR2 is SYGVKD. CDR3 length: 14 amino acids. After removal of 3 bases from V and 0 bases from J, the junction contained 1 base not matched to a gene.

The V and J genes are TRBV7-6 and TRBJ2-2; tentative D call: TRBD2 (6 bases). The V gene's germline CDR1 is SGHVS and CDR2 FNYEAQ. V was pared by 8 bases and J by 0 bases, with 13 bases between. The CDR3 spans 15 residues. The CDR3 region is CASSRTTANTGELFF. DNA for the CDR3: TGTGCCAGCTCTAGGACTACCGCGAACACCGGGGAGCTGTTTTTT.

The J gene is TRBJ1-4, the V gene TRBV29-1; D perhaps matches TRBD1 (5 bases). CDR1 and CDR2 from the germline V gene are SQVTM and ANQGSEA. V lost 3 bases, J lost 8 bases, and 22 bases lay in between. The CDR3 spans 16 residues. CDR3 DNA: TGCAGCGTTGAGGGGGATAGGGAGCCGGTCGGGGAAAAACTGTTTTTT. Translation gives CSVEGDREPVGEKLFF.

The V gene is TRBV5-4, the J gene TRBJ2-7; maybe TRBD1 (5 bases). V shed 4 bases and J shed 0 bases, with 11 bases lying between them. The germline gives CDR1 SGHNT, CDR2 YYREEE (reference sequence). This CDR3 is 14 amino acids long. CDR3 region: CASSVDMTSYEQYF. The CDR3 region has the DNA TGTGCCAGCAGCGTGGACATGACCTCCTACGAGCAGTACTTC.

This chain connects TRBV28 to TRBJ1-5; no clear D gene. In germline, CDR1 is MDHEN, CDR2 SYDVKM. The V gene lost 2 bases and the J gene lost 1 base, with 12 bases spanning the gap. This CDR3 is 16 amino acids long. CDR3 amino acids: CASSLGVRGSNQPQHF. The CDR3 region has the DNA TGTGCCAGCAGTTTAGGGGTTCGTGGAAGCAATCAGCCCCAGCATTTT. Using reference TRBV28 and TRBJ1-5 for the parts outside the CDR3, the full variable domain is DVKVTQSSRYLVKRTGEKVFLECVQDMDHENMFWYRQDPGLGLRLIYFSYDVKMKEKGDIPEGYSVSREKKERFSLILESASTNQTSMYLCASSLGVRGSNQPQHFGDGTRLSIL.

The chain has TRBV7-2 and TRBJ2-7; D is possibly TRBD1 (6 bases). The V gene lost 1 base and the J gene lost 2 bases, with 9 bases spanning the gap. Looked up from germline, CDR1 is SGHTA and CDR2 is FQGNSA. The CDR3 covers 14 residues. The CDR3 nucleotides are TGTGCCAGCAGCTTAGGGACAGTCACCTACGAGCAGTACTTC. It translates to CASSLGTVTYEQYF.

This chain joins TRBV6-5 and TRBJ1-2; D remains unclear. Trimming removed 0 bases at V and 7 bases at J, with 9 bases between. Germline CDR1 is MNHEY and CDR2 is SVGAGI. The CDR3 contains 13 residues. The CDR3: CASSYSGIPGYTF. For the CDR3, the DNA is TGTGCCAGCAGTTACTCAGGGATCCCTGGCTACACCTTC.

The CDR3 nucleotides read TGTGCCAGTAGTATAGGGGGACATAAAACACAGCAGCCCCAGCATTTT. This codes for CASSIGGHKTQQPQHF. The rearrangement uses TRBV19 and TRBJ1-5; D is perhaps TRBD1 (6 bases). V was clipped by 1 base and J by 7 bases, with 17 bases between them. The CDR3 runs 16 residues. Germline values: CDR1 LNHDA, CDR2 SQIVND (reference sequence).

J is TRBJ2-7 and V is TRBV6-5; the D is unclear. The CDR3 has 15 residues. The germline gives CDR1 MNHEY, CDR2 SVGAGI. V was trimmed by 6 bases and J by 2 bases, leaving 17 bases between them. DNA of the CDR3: TGTGCCAGCAGGATCGCAGTCGGCGGTCCCTACGAGCAGTACTTC. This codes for CASRIAVGGPYEQYF.